Reported below is one TCR beta chain. Its antigen remains unknown. The data were obtained in a study of cytomegalovirus exposure and HLA in healthy donors. The CDR3 contains 15 residues. The germline CDR1 and CDR2 sequences are SGHTS and YDEGEE. Trimming cost V 2 bases and J 6 bases, with 12 bases left between them. The primer mix had 60 Vbeta and 13 Jbeta primers. Produced via immunoSEQ multiplex PCR; TCRdb's table is partial and in-frame only. The table records 150,000 or so clones, 75% to 80% of them present only once. Findings of the study overall: Later, an analysis showed that TCR beta chains associated with HLA were more clonally expanded than others that were equally common.

The V gene is TRBV5-8, the J gene TRBJ1-6, with unresolved D. Material: PBMCs. The sequence was obtained from a male donor in good health and CMV-seronegative. CDR3 region: CASSFGGRGNSPLHF. CDR3 coding DNA: TGTGCCAGCAGCTTCGGAGGGCGCGGTAATTCACCCCTCCACTTT.